These 27 T cell receptor beta chains were sequenced from one sample in a study of persistence of HIV-infected CD4 T cells. The immunoSEQ assay was version 4, run in survey mode. Here immunoSEQ multiplex PCR was the method, and the copy in TCRdb shows in-frame clones only, minus some. The sample shows 25,000 to 35,000 clones, approximately 70% of them seen only once. These receptors have no identified antigens. Cells were stimulated with overlapping HIV-1 Gag 15-mer peptides. Sorting of responding CD4+ T cells relied on upregulated CD40 ligand together with CD69. The specimen comprised CD4+ T cells sorted from PBMCs after 18-hour stimulation, sampled from a patient who received antiretroviral therapy. The receptors shown here come from an adult man with HIV who was CMV-seropositive.

This clone came up a few times. The rearrangement links TRBV7-9 to TRBJ1-1; a possible D gene is TRBD1 (5 bases). V shed 5 bases and J shed 7 bases, with 14 bases lying between them. Germline CDR1 SEHNR, CDR2 FQNEAQ (reference sequence). CDR3 length: 13 residues. CDR3 amino acids: CASSPPDRLEAFF. The CDR3 nucleotides are TGTGCCAGCAGCCCCCCCGACAGACTTGAAGCTTTCTTT.

This clone is medium-sized within its sample. The J gene is TRBJ1-6, the V gene TRBV7-8; 7 nucleotides line up with TRBD1. Unmatched junction bases numbered 1, after V lost 1 base and J lost 7 bases. This CDR3 is 14 amino acids long. Germline-derived CDR1 and CDR2 are SGHVS and FQNEAQ. CDR3 sequence: CASSLGDSNSPLHF. The CDR3 DNA follows: TGTGCCAGCAGCTTAGGGGACAGCAATTCACCCCTCCACTTT.

The chain carries TRBV27 and TRBJ2-7; unclear D gene. This CDR3 comprises 14 residues. The V gene lost 8 bases and the J gene lost 0 bases, with 14 bases spanning the gap. Germline V gives CDR1 MNHEY, CDR2 SMNVEV (reference sequence). The CDR3 protein is CASQLLWSSYEQYF. CDR3 DNA sequence: TGTGCCAGCCAACTACTCTGGAGCTCCTACGAGCAGTACTTC.

The rearrangement uses TRBV6-1 and TRBJ1-3; maybe TRBD1 (5 bases). The CDR3 sequence is 15 residues long. The germline gives CDR1 MNHNS, CDR2 SASEGT. Trimming shortened V by 2 bases and J by 0 bases, and 8 bases separated the two germline ends. DNA for the CDR3: TGTGCCAGCAGTGAACGGGGCCGCTCTGGAAACACCATATATTTT. Its translation: CASSERGRSGNTIYF.

The rearrangement joins TRBV14 to TRBJ1-6; D might be TRBD1 (5 bases). CDR3 length equals 17 residues. The V gene's germline CDR1 is SGHDN and CDR2 FVKESK. Trimming cost V 4 bases and J 4 bases, with 17 bases left between them. The chain's CDR3 is CASSRFTGDFYNSPLHF. CDR3 nucleotide sequence: TGTGCCAGCAGCCGCTTCACAGGTGACTTTTATAATTCACCCCTCCACTTT.

The V gene is TRBV7-9, the J gene TRBJ2-7; 7 bases fit TRBD2. The CDR3 consists of 15 residues. The V gene end was trimmed by 0 bases and the J gene end by 5 bases; junction bases not matched to a gene: 7. Germline V gene sequence: CDR1 SEHNR, CDR2 FQNEAQ (reference sequence). The CDR3 is CASSLAGGRLDEQYF. CDR3 bases: TGTGCCAGCAGCTTAGCCGGGGGGAGGTTAGACGAGCAGTACTTC. Combining the CDR3 with reference TRBV7-9 and TRBJ2-7 gives the whole variable domain DTGVSQNPRHKITKRGQNVTFRCDPISEHNRLYWYRQTLGQGPEFLTYFQNEAQLEKSRLLSDRFSAERPKGSFSTLEIQRTEQGDSAMYLCASSLAGGRLDEQYFGPGTRLTVT.

This sequence joins TRBV4-1 and TRBJ2-3, with D possibly being TRBD2 (7 bases). Germline values: CDR1 MGHRA, CDR2 YSYEKL. The CDR3 runs 15 residues. Trimming took off 5 bases at V and 3 bases at J, with 15 bases between the two ends. CDR3 in amino acids: CASSDRGARTDTQYF. CDR3 nucleotides: TGCGCCAGCAGCGACCGGGGGGCAAGAACAGATACGCAGTATTTT.

The genes are TRBV19 and TRBJ1-5; the D gene is possibly TRBD1 (6 bases). Germline V gives CDR1 LNHDA, CDR2 SQIVND (reference sequence). Trimming removed 5 bases from V and 7 bases from J, with 12 bases in between. The CDR3 is 13 residues long. The CDR3 sequence: CASSAQGSQPQHF. In DNA form, the CDR3 reads TGTGCCAGTAGTGCACAGGGTTCGCAGCCCCAGCATTTT.

The rearrangement links TRBV18 to TRBJ1-5; tentative D call: TRBD1 (5 bases). The CDR3 length is 15 residues. Trimming pared 0 bases from V and 7 bases from J, leaving 13 bases between. Germline-derived CDR1 and CDR2 are KGHSH and LQKENI. This chain's CDR3 is CASSPPGQGGQPQHF. The DNA of the CDR3 is TGTGCCAGCTCACCACCGGGGCAGGGCGGACAGCCCCAGCATTTT.

This clone has only a few counts. The chain links TRBV4-2 to TRBJ1-3, with 7 bases matching TRBD1. Trimming removed 0 bases from V and 3 bases from J; junction bases left unmatched: 8. This CDR3 has 17 residues. Looked up from germline, CDR1 is LGHNA and CDR2 is YNFKEQ. CDR3 protein: CASSQDPTGADGNTIYF. The CDR3 nucleotides read TGTGCCAGCAGCCAAGATCCAACAGGGGCCGATGGAAACACCATATATTTT.

The sample holds a few counts of this clone. CDR3 sequence (DNA): TGCGCCAGCAGCTTAGGTCTCGCCACCTTTGGCTACACCTTC. As protein: CASSLGLATFGYTF. J is TRBJ1-2 and V is TRBV5-1; D is undetermined. Germline CDR1 SGHRS, CDR2 YFSETQ. V was pared by 2 bases and J by 7 bases, with 15 bases between. The CDR3 spans 14 residues.

The V gene is TRBV19, the J gene TRBJ2-6; unclear D gene. This CDR3 has 11 amino acids. Trimming left V 6 bases short and J 11 bases short, with 8 bases between. From germline, CDR1 is LNHDA and CDR2 SQIVND (reference sequence). The CDR3 sequence: CASSSLYVLTF. The CDR3 nucleotides read TGTGCCAGTAGCTCCCTCTACGTCCTGACTTTC.

The CDR3 is CASSPFGQVSNTGELFF. The CDR3 region has the DNA TGTGCCAGCTCACCCTTTGGACAGGTATCGAACACCGGGGAGCTGTTTTTT. The V gene is TRBV18, the J gene TRBJ2-2, with TRBD1 matching 7 bases. This CDR3 is built from 17 residues. V shed 3 bases and J 0 bases; nucleotides not matched to a gene: 7. The germline V gene encodes CDR1 KGHSH and CDR2 LQKENI.

The rearrangement links TRBV18 to TRBJ1-1, with unresolved D. V was shortened by 6 bases and J by 1 base, with 9 bases between the two germline ends. The length of the CDR3 is 13 residues. CDR1 KGHSH and CDR2 LQKENI come from the germline V gene. CDR3 DNA sequence: TGTGCCAGCTCGGACGGCCAGAACACTGAAGCTTTCTTT. It codes for CASSDGQNTEAFF. Supplemented by reference TRBV18 and TRBJ1-1, the full variable domain reads NAGVMQNPRHLVRRRGQEARLRCSPMKGHSHVYWYRQLPEEGLKFMVYLQKENIIDESGMPKERFSAEFPKEGPSILRIQQVVRGDSAAYFCASSDGQNTEAFFGQGTRLTVV.

This clone counts as medium-sized. This rearrangement joins TRBV28 to TRBJ1-3; 8 bases match TRBD1. There are 17 residues in the CDR3. Germline V gene sequence: CDR1 MDHEN, CDR2 SYDVKM. J gave up 0 bases and V 5 bases, and 9 bases lay outside the gene matches. The CDR3 region is CASSRTGGLSSGNTIYF. CDR3 nucleotides: TGTGCCAGCAGTAGAACAGGGGGGTTAAGCTCTGGAAACACCATATATTTT.

The chain joins TRBV28 to TRBJ2-7; TRBD1 matches 11 bases. Germline-derived CDR1 and CDR2 are MDHEN and SYDVKM. This CDR3 region has 15 residues. The V gene end was trimmed by 5 bases and the J gene end by 3 bases; junction bases not matched to a gene: 6. The CDR3 DNA reads as TGTGCCAGCAGTCCTCGGACAGGGGGCTTCTACGAGCAGTACTTC. Protein sequence: CASSPRTGGFYEQYF.

The V call is TRBV5-6, the J call TRBJ1-6, with 8 bases that match TRBD1. Germline V lookup: CDR1 SGHDT, CDR2 YYEEEE. The CDR3 is 15 residues long. V lost 4 bases to trimming and J lost 10 bases; unmatched junction nucleotides: 10. The CDR3 loop reads CASSPTGEIGSPLHF. CDR3 DNA sequence: TGTGCCAGCAGCCCGACAGGGGAGATTGGGTCACCCCTCCACTTT. Full variable domain (outside the CDR3, taken from reference TRBV5-6 and TRBJ1-6): DAGVTQSPTHLIKTRGQQVTLRCSPKSGHDTVSWYQQALGQGPQFIFQYYEEEERQRGNFPDRFSGHQFPNYSSELNVNALLLGDSALYLCASSPTGEIGSPLHFGNGTRLTVT.

V and J are TRBV5-1 and TRBJ1-1; the D is unclear. V was cut by 5 bases and J by 1 base, with 12 bases left in between. The CDR3 sequence is 14 residues long. Germline values: CDR1 SGHRS, CDR2 YFSETQ. The CDR3 sequence: CASSRGPSNTEAFF. CDR3 nucleotides: TGCGCCAGCAGTCGTGGACCCTCGAACACTGAAGCTTTCTTT.

This chain links TRBV7-8 with TRBJ1-2, with a weak D call TRBD1 (6 bases). Germline V gene lookup returns CDR1 SGHVS and CDR2 FQNEAQ. Trimming pared 2 bases from V and 2 bases from J, leaving 9 bases between. CDR3 length equals 14 residues. Here the CDR3 reads CASSLTQGNYGYTF. CDR3 coding DNA: TGTGCCAGCAGCTTAACTCAGGGGAACTATGGCTACACCTTC.

The chain recombines TRBV28 with TRBJ1-5; tentatively, D is TRBD1 (5 bases). This CDR3 comprises 12 residues. The V gene's germline CDR1 is MDHEN and CDR2 SYDVKM. Trimming removed 4 bases at V and 6 bases at J, with 7 bases between. DNA of the CDR3: TGTGCCAGCAGTTCCGGGGCTCAGCCCCAGCATTTT. Protein: CASSSGAQPQHF.

The chain carries TRBV6-6 and TRBJ2-1; possible D gene TRBD1, 6 bases. Trimming left V 0 bases short and J 5 bases short, with 11 bases between. The CDR3 covers 15 residues. Germline CDR1 and CDR2: MNHNY and SVGAGI (reference sequence). The CDR3 DNA sequence: TGTGCCAGCAGTTACTCGGTCCAGGGGAACAATGAGCAGTTCTTC. Amino acids: CASSYSVQGNNEQFF.

This rearrangement joins TRBV5-6 to TRBJ2-7; 7 bases map to TRBD1. CDR1 SGHDT and CDR2 YYEEEE come from the germline V gene. This CDR3 is built from 13 residues. The V and J ends lost 3 bases and 4 bases, in that order; junction bases with no gene match: 4. CDR3 sequence (DNA): TGTGCCAGCAGCTACCGGGACAGATACGAGCAGTACTTC. Translating gives CASSYRDRYEQYF.

This clone was seen only a few times. The rearrangement joins TRBV28 to TRBJ2-3; D is perhaps TRBD1 or TRBD2 (6 bases each). Germline values: CDR1 MDHEN, CDR2 SYDVKM. Trimming cost V 6 bases and J 2 bases, with 18 bases left between them. CDR3 length equals 16 residues. The CDR3 DNA sequence: TGTGCCAGCAGCTCCTCCGGGGGCCAGGTCACAGATACGCAGTATTTT. Protein product: CASSSSGGQVTDTQYF.

This clone occurred once. The chain carries TRBV6-5 and TRBJ1-1; D is uncertain. The CDR3 spans 12 residues. The V and J ends lost 2 bases and 7 bases respectively, with 8 bases between them. Germline V lookup: CDR1 MNHEY, CDR2 SVGAGI. The CDR3 region is CASSYSGGEAFF. CDR3 DNA: TGTGCCAGCAGTTACAGTGGTGGTGAAGCTTTCTTT.

The chain carries TRBV3-1 (or the pseudogene TRBV3-2) and TRBJ2-5; D is uncertain. Trimming took off 0 bases at V and 5 bases at J, with 19 bases between the two ends. CDR1 and CDR2 (germline): LGHDT, YNNKEL (reference sequence). This CDR3 region has 17 residues. CDR3 DNA: TGTGCCAGCAGCCAAGAGGACCCCCGGGTATATTGGGAGACCCAGTACTTC. This translates into CASSQEDPRVYWETQYF.

This clone has only one observation. The J gene is TRBJ2-3, the V gene TRBV4-2, with D possibly TRBD1 on 6 matching bases. Per the germline V gene, CDR1 is LGHNA and CDR2 is YNFKEQ. The V and J ends lost 4 bases and 0 bases respectively, with 11 bases between them. CDR3 length equals 15 residues. CDR3 amino acids: CASSPRGGSTDTQYF. The DNA for the CDR3 is TGTGCCAGCAGCCCTCGAGGGGGTAGCACAGATACGCAGTATTTT.

The count of this clone is one. The CDR3 is CASSSGKGSTDTQYF. For the CDR3, the DNA is TGTGCCAGCAGCTCGGGGAAGGGTAGTACAGATACGCAGTATTTT. The J gene is TRBJ2-3, the V gene TRBV5-4; tentative D call: TRBD2 (5 bases). Trimming shortened V by 3 bases and J by 3 bases, and 14 bases separated the two germline ends. Germline V gene lookup returns CDR1 SGHNT and CDR2 YYREEE (reference sequence). The CDR3 is made up of 15 amino acids.